A single sample gave rise to the 20 T cell receptor beta chains below, sequenced in a study of shared clonotypes between healthy human individuals. The data were produced by immunoSEQ multiplex PCR, yet TCRdb's version contains in-frame clones alone and is incomplete. The table lists 1.6 million or so clones, 98% of them singletons. Sequencing input: naive CD4+ T cells sorted from blood. The subset is: CD45RA+ positively selected. The receptors come from a man aged 25 to 45 in good health.

The chain carries TRBV5-1 and TRBJ1-1, with D perhaps matching TRBD1 (5 bases). Trimming left V 5 bases short and J 0 bases short, with 17 bases between. CDR1 is SGHRS, CDR2 YFSETQ, per germline. The CDR3 is made up of 16 amino acids. CDR3 sequence (DNA): TGCGCCAGCAGGCACCGGGACCGCACCCTGAACACTGAAGCTTTCTTT. This codes for CASRHRDRTLNTEAFF.

V and J are TRBV25-1 and TRBJ1-1, with D unresolved. Trimming stripped 0 bases from V and 3 bases from J, with 11 bases between. The CDR3 spans 15 residues. Germline V CDR1 and CDR2: MGHDK, SYGVNS. The CDR3 region has the DNA TGTGCCAGCAGTGAATATGCCGCCCTGGACACTGAAGCTTTCTTT. This translates into CASSEYAALDTEAFF.

Note on this clone: The sample contains more than one DNA sequence encoding this CDR3. The gene calls are TRBV28 and TRBJ1-5; no clear D. V was clipped by 2 bases and J by 5 bases, with 7 bases between them. There are 13 residues in the CDR3. From germline, CDR1 is MDHEN and CDR2 SYDVKM. The DNA of the CDR3 is TGTGCCAGCAGTTTACTAGGGTATCAGCCCCAGCATTTT. It codes for CASSLLGYQPQHF.

This clone was counted once. This chain uses TRBV19 with TRBJ2-3, with D maybe TRBD2 (6 bases). Trimming cost V 6 bases and J 1 base, with 14 bases left between them. Germline CDR1 LNHDA, CDR2 SQIVND (reference sequence). CDR3 length: 15 residues. CDR3 sequence (DNA): TGTGCCAGTAGCTTAGCGGCCCGGGGCACAGATACGCAGTATTTT. Its translation is CASSLAARGTDTQYF.

A note on this clone: Other DNA sequences within the sample encode an identical CDR3. The J gene is TRBJ1-1, the V gene TRBV29-1, with a weak D call TRBD1 (5 bases). CDR1 is SQVTM and CDR2 is ANQGSEA in the germline V gene. Trimming pared 6 bases from V and 1 base from J, leaving 9 bases between. The CDR3 contains 12 residues. The CDR3 DNA reads TGCAGCGTGGGACCCCAGAACACTGAAGCTTTCTTT. As protein: CSVGPQNTEAFF.

The chain recombines TRBV7-2 with TRBJ2-7, with 10 bases that match TRBD2. The germline V gene encodes CDR1 SGHTA and CDR2 FQGNSA. This CDR3 is built from 15 residues. The V segment lost 2 bases and the J segment 4 bases; nucleotides outside the gene matches: 5. CDR3 sequence reads: CASSLRLAGDYEQYF. CDR3 nucleotide sequence: TGTGCCAGCAGCTTACGGCTAGCGGGAGATTACGAGCAGTACTTC.

The chain employs TRBV6-4 and TRBJ2-1; 11 bases line up with TRBD2. After removal of 3 bases from V and 0 bases from J, the junction contained 4 bases not matched to a gene. Per the germline V gene, CDR1 is MRHNA and CDR2 is SNTAGT. The CDR3 has 17 amino acids. CDR3 region: CASSELAGVGSYNEQFF. The DNA of the CDR3 is TGTGCCAGCAGTGAACTAGCGGGAGTGGGCTCCTACAATGAGCAGTTCTTC.

This clone was recorded once. The J gene is TRBJ2-1, the V gene TRBV9; 15 nucleotides line up with TRBD2. The CDR3 covers 16 residues. With 0 bases clipped from V and 10 bases from J, the junction kept 5 bases outside the gene matches. The V gene's germline CDR1 is SGDLS and CDR2 YYNGEE. CDR3 region: CASSVGTSGRGMEQFF. The CDR3 DNA is TGTGCCAGCAGCGTAGGGACTAGCGGGAGGGGAATGGAGCAGTTCTTC.

The chain recombines TRBV27 with TRBJ2-3, with a tentative D call TRBD2 (7 bases). The CDR3 sequence is 13 residues long. V was trimmed by 2 bases and J by 6 bases, leaving 9 bases between them. In germline, CDR1 is MNHEY, CDR2 SMNVEV (reference sequence). In DNA form, the CDR3 reads TGTGCCAGCAGTTTAGAGGGGGGGGATACGCAGTATTTT. Translation: CASSLEGGDTQYF.

V is TRBV5-1 and J is TRBJ2-3; 11 bases fit TRBD2. Losses at the gene ends were 0 bases for V and 0 bases for J; bases not matched to a gene: 6. The germline V gene encodes CDR1 SGHRS and CDR2 YFSETQ. This CDR3 comprises 18 residues. CDR3 DNA sequence: TGCGCCAGCAGCTTGGGGACAATAGCGGGAGGGAGCACAGATACGCAGTATTTT. The encoded protein is CASSLGTIAGGSTDTQYF.

The chain is built from TRBV19 and TRBJ1-5, with unresolved D. The V and J ends lost 2 bases and 0 bases respectively, with 11 bases between them. CDR1 is LNHDA and CDR2 is SQIVND in the germline V gene (reference sequence). This CDR3 spans 16 amino acids. CDR3 amino acids: CASSIIPGDSNQPQHF. The CDR3 DNA sequence: TGTGCCAGTAGTATAATCCCAGGTGATAGCAATCAGCCCCAGCATTTT.

V gene TRBV5-6 combines with J gene TRBJ1-5; perhaps TRBD1 as D (6 bases). CDR3 size: 15 residues. Per germline, CDR1 SGHDT and CDR2 YYEEEE. V was trimmed by 2 bases and J by 2 bases, leaving 11 bases between them. The CDR3 region is CASSFGGTGNQPQHF. The CDR3 nucleotides are TGTGCCAGCAGCTTTGGGGGCACGGGCAATCAGCCCCAGCATTTT. The full variable domain, in which reference TRBV5-6 and TRBJ1-5 provide the parts outside the CDR3, is DAGVTQSPTHLIKTRGQQVTLRCSPKSGHDTVSWYQQALGQGPQFIFQYYEEEERQRGNFPDRFSGHQFPNYSSELNVNALLLGDSALYLCASSFGGTGNQPQHFGDGTRLSIL.

This clone is a singleton in its sample. The V and J genes are TRBV14 and TRBJ2-7; D not certain. V gave up 1 base and J gave up 2 bases, with 12 bases separating them. The CDR3 runs to 15 residues. Germline V gene lookup returns CDR1 SGHDN and CDR2 FVKESK. The CDR3 nucleotides are TGTGCCAGCAGCCAAGCCTTGGCGAGAACCTACGAGCAGTACTTC. This sequence encodes CASSQALARTYEQYF. The complete variable domain, with remaining parts taken from reference TRBV14 and TRBJ2-7, reads EAGVTQFPSHSVIEKGQTVTLRCDPISGHDNLYWYRRVMGKEIKFLLHFVKESKQDESGMPNNRFLAERTGGTYSTLKVQPAELEDSGVYFCASSQALARTYEQYFGPGTRLTVT.

The V gene is TRBV7-9, the J gene TRBJ1-1, with TRBD1 as a possible D gene (6 bases). This CDR3 is built from 15 residues. Trimming took 1 base from V and 3 from J, leaving 12 bases between them. CDR1 is SEHNR and CDR2 is FQNEAQ in the germline V gene (reference sequence). The CDR3 loop is CASSLGEGGHTEAFF. In DNA, the CDR3 is TGTGCCAGCAGCTTAGGGGAGGGGGGCCACACTGAAGCTTTCTTT.

V and J are TRBV7-9 and TRBJ2-1, with 15 nucleotides matching TRBD2. V lost 5 bases to trimming and J lost 7 bases; unmatched junction nucleotides: 9. This CDR3 has 17 residues. Germline assignment: CDR1 SEHNR and CDR2 FQNEAQ (reference sequence). CDR3 in amino acids: CASSQAFGTSGRNEQFF. CDR3 bases: TGTGCCAGCAGCCAAGCGTTTGGGACTAGCGGGAGGAATGAGCAGTTCTTC.

A single count supports this clone. The rearrangement uses TRBV2 and TRBJ2-3, with 7 positions matching TRBD1. This CDR3 spans 15 amino acids. Per the germline V gene, CDR1 is SNHLY and CDR2 is FYNNEI. The V gene end was trimmed by 2 bases and the J gene end by 1 base; junction bases not matched to a gene: 3. The CDR3 loop is CASSEPGQGTDTQYF. CDR3 DNA sequence: TGTGCCAGCAGTGAACCTGGACAGGGCACAGATACGCAGTATTTT. Together with reference TRBV2 and TRBJ2-3, the CDR3 gives the full variable domain: EPEVTQTPSHQVTQMGQEVILRCVPISNHLYFYWYRQILGQKVEFLVSFYNNEISEKSEIFDDQFSVERPDGSNFTLKIRSTKLEDSAMYFCASSEPGQGTDTQYFGPGTRLTVL.

This chain uses TRBV6-5 with TRBJ2-7, with TRBD2 matching over 10 bases. CDR3 length: 16 amino acids. Germline CDR1 MNHEY, CDR2 SVGAGI. The trim removed 2 bases at V and 4 bases at J, leaving 8 bases unmatched. The CDR3 loop reads CASSYQSGRASYEQYF. The CDR3 DNA sequence: TGTGCCAGCAGTTACCAAAGCGGGAGGGCCTCGTACGAGCAGTACTTC.

The rearrangement joins TRBV6-1 to TRBJ1-4; D is ambiguous. The germline gives CDR1 MNHNS, CDR2 SASEGT. The germline V and J ends were trimmed by 5 bases and 6 bases, with 10 bases remaining between them. CDR3 length equals 13 residues. Here the CDR3 reads CASSRTGYEKLFF. As DNA, the CDR3 is TGTGCCAGCAGTCGGACTGGGTATGAAAAACTGTTTTTT.

This clone was detected only once. The rearrangement links TRBV7-2 to TRBJ2-1; 13 positions match TRBD2. The germline V gene encodes CDR1 SGHTA and CDR2 FQGNSA. CDR3 length equals 15 residues. The V gene end was trimmed by 0 bases and the J gene end by 10 bases; junction bases not matched to a gene: 3. The CDR3: CASSLAGLAGWEQFF. As DNA, the CDR3 is TGTGCCAGCAGCTTAGCGGGACTAGCGGGGTGGGAGCAGTTCTTC.

The chain is built from TRBV5-4 and TRBJ2-2; tentative D call: TRBD2 (5 bases). Between the trimmed V and J ends, which lost 4 bases and 0 bases, there was a span of 13 bases. Germline assignment: CDR1 SGHNT and CDR2 YYREEE (reference sequence). The CDR3 has 16 residues. CDR3 in amino acids: CASSPEGGPNTGELFF. Here the CDR3 DNA reads TGTGCCAGCAGCCCTGAGGGCGGGCCGAACACCGGGGAGCTGTTTTTT. The full variable domain, with the rest looked up from reference TRBV5-4 and TRBJ2-2, is ETGVTQSPTHLIKTRGQQVTLRCSSQSGHNTVSWYQQALGQGPQFIFQYYREEENGRGNFPPRFSGLQFPNYSSELNVNALELDDSALYLCASSPEGGPNTGELFFGEGSRLTVL.